What follows are 19 T cell receptor beta chains derived from one specimen sequenced in a study of T cell clones after liver transplantation. Generated by immunoSEQ multiplex PCR, the TCRdb table keeps only in-frame clones and is missing some. The sample carries tens of thousands of clones, roughly 90% recorded once. This sample comprised CD4+ T cells from blood, obtained before liver transplant. All receptors come from a human donor who received a liver transplant.

The genes are TRBV20-1 and TRBJ2-7; D is unclear. Germline loops: CDR1 DFQATT, CDR2 SNEGSKA (reference sequence). Trimming pared 5 bases from V and 5 bases from J, leaving 7 bases between. The CDR3 contains 10 residues. The CDR3 sequence: CSALSNEQYF. CDR3 nucleotide sequence: TGCAGTGCTCTGAGTAACGAGCAGTACTTC.

V is TRBV6-4 and J is TRBJ2-1; 9 bases match TRBD2. Per germline, CDR1 MRHNA and CDR2 SNTAGT. CDR3 length: 17 residues. J gave up 0 bases and V 6 bases, and 9 bases lay outside the gene matches. CDR3 sequence reads: CASRGLARVSSYNEQFF. The CDR3 DNA reads as TGTGCCAGCAGGGGACTAGCAAGGGTCAGCTCCTACAATGAGCAGTTCTTC.

The J gene is TRBJ2-5, the V gene TRBV7-6; D is perhaps TRBD1 (5 bases). V lost 5 bases and J lost 4, with 11 bases in between. The CDR3 sequence is 13 residues long. The germline V gene encodes CDR1 SGHVS and CDR2 FNYEAQ. The CDR3 region has the DNA TGTGCCAGCAGCGCCCGACAGAGAGAGACCCAGTACTTC. It is translated as CASSARQRETQYF.

This chain links TRBV9 with TRBJ1-3; no clear D gene. V lost 3 bases and J lost 1, with 14 bases in between. CDR3 length: 16 amino acids. Germline CDR1 reads SGDLS; CDR2 reads YYNGEE. The CDR3 here is CASSAFTSGSGNTIYF. The CDR3 nucleotides read TGTGCCAGCAGCGCCTTTACCTCGGGGTCTGGAAACACCATATATTTT.

The V gene is TRBV18, the J gene TRBJ1-3, with D perhaps matching TRBD1 (5 bases). V was cut by 3 bases and J by 4 bases, with 16 bases left in between. This CDR3 contains 16 residues. CDR1 KGHSH and CDR2 LQKENI come from the germline V gene. The CDR3 here is CASSPGPRVGGNTIYF. CDR3 nucleotides: TGTGCCAGCTCACCGGGACCCCGGGTCGGGGGAAACACCATATATTTT.

Worth noting for this clone: In the same sample, other DNA sequences code for this CDR3. The V and J genes are TRBV7-2 and TRBJ1-1, with 7 positions matching TRBD1. The CDR3 loop spans 14 amino acids. Trimming at V came to 5 bases and at J to 1 base, leaving 4 bases not matched to a gene. Germline assignment: CDR1 SGHTA and CDR2 FQGNSA. In nucleotides, the CDR3 is TGTGCCAGCAGCCCCGGGACAGCGAACACTGAAGCTTTCTTT. It encodes CASSPGTANTEAFF.

The sample holds a few counts of this clone. The rearrangement joins TRBV7-2 to TRBJ1-1, with D uncertain. CDR1 is SGHTA, CDR2 FQGNSA, per germline. V was clipped by 6 bases and J by 2 bases, with 4 bases between them. CDR3 length equals 11 residues. The CDR3 DNA reads TGTGCCAGCAGTGTAAACACTGAAGCTTTCTTT. The encoded protein is CASSVNTEAFF.

The rearrangement uses TRBV25-1 and TRBJ2-3; 8 bases match TRBD2. The CDR3 length is 14 residues. The V and J ends lost 4 bases and 8 bases, in that order; junction bases with no gene match: 8. Germline-derived CDR1 and CDR2 are MGHDK and SYGVNS. In DNA, the CDR3 is TGTGCCAGCAGTGCGATCATCGCGGGGGGTACGCAGTATTTT. Translated, it gives CASSAIIAGGTQYF.

The chain couples TRBV4-3 to TRBJ1-1; no definite D call. Germline V gene lookup returns CDR1 LGHNA and CDR2 YSLEER. V dropped 0 bases and J dropped 11 bases, with 22 bases sitting between them. The CDR3 consists of 16 residues. CDR3 DNA sequence: TGCGCCAGCAGCCAAGATCTCACAGCTTTTAGGTCTGGGGCTTTCTTT. Translating it yields CASSQDLTAFRSGAFF.

CDR3 loop: CASSLATRQGSGNTIYF. CDR3 nucleotides: TGTGCCAGCAGCTTGGCCACAAGACAGGGCTCTGGAAACACCATATATTTT. The rearrangement links TRBV5-4 to TRBJ1-3; 7 bases fit TRBD1. The CDR3 is 17 residues long. The V and J ends lost 0 bases and 0 bases, in that order; junction bases with no gene match: 6. Germline-derived CDR1 and CDR2 are SGHNT and YYREEE (reference sequence).

The chain employs TRBV4-2 and TRBJ2-1; maybe TRBD2 (6 bases). There are 18 residues in the CDR3. CDR1 LGHNA and CDR2 YNFKEQ come from the germline V gene. The V and J ends lost 0 bases and 3 bases respectively, with 18 bases between them. The CDR3 loop is CASSQEGPASANYNEQFF. DNA for the CDR3: TGTGCCAGCAGCCAAGAAGGGCCGGCTAGCGCGAACTACAATGAGCAGTTCTTC.

The chain couples TRBV6-5 to TRBJ2-4; D is undetermined. Germline CDR1 and CDR2: MNHEY and SVGAGI. The CDR3 is made up of 12 amino acids. Trimming stripped 8 bases from V and 15 bases from J, with 20 bases between. Written as DNA, the CDR3 is TGTGCCAGCTCGGTGTTTGTAAGGGTTCCGTACTTC. This gives the protein CASSVFVRVPYF.

The rearrangement joins TRBV5-5 to TRBJ1-4, with D unclear. Trimming cost V 4 bases and J 0 bases, with 7 bases left between them. The germline V gene encodes CDR1 SGHKS and CDR2 YYEKEE (reference sequence). This CDR3 contains 14 residues. The CDR3 protein is CASSVSPTNEKLFF. In DNA, the CDR3 is TGTGCCAGCAGCGTGAGTCCAACTAATGAAAAACTGTTTTTT.

The genes are TRBV5-1 and TRBJ2-7, with a possible D match to TRBD2 (7 bases). V lost 4 bases, J lost 5 bases, and 19 bases lay in between. Germline loops: CDR1 SGHRS, CDR2 YFSETQ. CDR3 length equals 15 residues. The CDR3 loop reads CASSLGAGVSNEQYF. CDR3 in DNA: TGCGCCAGCAGCCTGGGGGCGGGAGTCTCGAACGAGCAGTACTTC.

The table lists this clone with a count of one. This sequence joins TRBV11-2 and TRBJ2-1; 7 bases match TRBD2. The CDR3 has 15 amino acids. CDR1 and CDR2 from the germline V gene are SGHAT and FQNNGV. Trimming at V came to 1 base and at J to 8 bases, leaving 8 bases not matched to a gene. The CDR3 here is CASSLGGGRGHEQFF. CDR3 coding DNA: TGTGCCAGCAGCTTAGGAGGCGGGAGAGGCCATGAGCAGTTCTTC.

This rearrangement joins TRBV7-7 to TRBJ2-3, with D possibly TRBD2 on 7 matching bases. Germline assignment: CDR1 SSHAT and CDR2 FNYEAQ (reference sequence). V was trimmed by 1 base and J by 10 bases, leaving 15 bases between them. The CDR3 has 14 residues. In DNA, the CDR3 is TGTGCCAGCAGCTTAGACGTTGGGCGGGGGCCGCAGTATTTT. Amino acid sequence: CASSLDVGRGPQYF.

The rearrangement uses TRBV2 and TRBJ2-2; D perhaps matches TRBD2 (6 bases). Germline values: CDR1 SNHLY, CDR2 FYNNEI. The CDR3 loop spans 12 amino acids. The DNA for the CDR3 is TGTGCATGGGGGGAGAACACCGGGGAGCTGTTTTTT. Protein product: CAWGENTGELFF. Based on the CDR3 plus reference TRBV2 and TRBJ2-2, the full variable domain is EPEVTQTPSHQVTQMGQEVILRCVPISNHLYFYWYRQILGQKVEFLVSFYNNEISEKSEIFDDQFSVERPDGSNFTLKIRSTKLEDSAMYFCAWGENTGELFFGEGSRLTVL.

This clone was recorded at least ten times. The V and J genes are TRBV7-2 and TRBJ2-3, with a tentative D call TRBD2 (5 bases). Germline CDR1 reads SGHTA; CDR2 reads FQGNSA. CDR3 length: 14 amino acids. Trimming removed 1 base from V and 5 bases from J, with 10 bases in between. The chain's CDR3 is CASSLDLGRDTQYF. CDR3 nucleotide sequence: TGTGCCAGCAGCTTAGATCTTGGGAGAGATACGCAGTATTTT.

This rearrangement joins TRBV29-1 to TRBJ1-2, with TRBD1 identical over 11 bases. The CDR3 covers 13 residues. Germline CDR1 and CDR2: SQVTM and ANQGSEA. Losses at the gene ends were 4 bases for V and 6 bases for J; bases not matched to a gene: 4. CDR3 sequence reads: CSVAGQGVNGYTF. For the CDR3, the DNA is TGCAGCGTTGCGGGACAGGGGGTAAATGGCTACACCTTC. Looking up the rest from reference TRBV29-1 and TRBJ1-2 gives the full variable domain: SAVISQKPSRDICQRGTSLTIQCQVDSQVTMMFWYRQQPGQSLTLIATANQGSEATYESGFVIDKFPISRPNLTFSTLTVSNMSPEDSSIYLCSVAGQGVNGYTFGSGTRLTVV.